This section outlines one TCR beta chain sequence together with its context. Assay used: immunoSEQ multiplex PCR; TCRdb lists only in-frame clones, some missing. The sample consists of about 350,000 clones, about 90% of them appearing once. Trimming left V 11 bases short and J 10 bases short, with 18 bases between. CDR3 length: 12 residues. Germline V gene data show CDR1 as SNHLY and CDR2 as FYNNEI. Assignments of participants to cohorts depended upon their own reported clinical history. Contact with a PCR-confirmed or clinician-diagnosed COVID-19 case occurred within 2 weeks of entry. The data are from a study of blood T cell repertoires in COVID-19. Study background: Sources were T cells, B-cell-depleted T cells, or PBMCs; the material itself was cDNA or gDNA.

The source is a woman aged 25 to 39 who had been exposed to COVID-19. Sequencing was done on a sample of PBMCs or T cells enriched from blood (not recorded which). V usage is TRBV2 and J usage is TRBJ2-1, with unresolved D. This chain's CDR3 is CALGPAIGEQFF. The CDR3, as DNA: TGTGCCCTGGGCCCAGCCATCGGCGAGCAGTTCTTC.